The 6 T cell receptor beta chains in this list originate from one sample, sequenced in a study of post-analysis software for immune sequencing data. Presence of unique molecular identifiers characterized the TCR beta cDNA libraries. TCRdb re-called the PCR reads through MiXCR, storing one row per CDR3 protein. The profile shows about 770,000 distinct CDR3 sequences, about half of them singletons. Findings and limits, study-wide: Compared with controls, patients had more of five TRBV segments, including TRBV5-6, TRBV5-1 and TRBV20-1.

These receptors lack a known antigen. The sequencing sample was made of blood. These receptor sequences come from a girl aged 10 to 17 with multiple sclerosis.

Worth noting for this clonotype: At one end the junction does not follow the germline gene, possibly because of a read error. CDR3 loop: CANSAGTGSYERYF. The CDR3 DNA reads as TGTGCCAACAGTGCGGGGACAGGGTCCTACGAGCGGTACTTC. This chain joins TRBV25-1 and TRBJ2-4, with 9 bases aligning to TRBD1. The CDR3 sequence is 14 residues long. Per the germline V gene, CDR1 is MGHDK and CDR2 is SYGVNS.

The rearrangement joins TRBV12-3 or TRBV12-4 to TRBJ2-3; 8 bases agree with TRBD1. This CDR3 contains 12 residues. V gave up 6 bases and J gave up 6 bases; unmatched junction bases: 2. The CDR3 spells CASSRQGDTQYF. In DNA form, the CDR3 reads TGTGCCAGCAGCCGACAGGGGGATACGCAGTATTTT.

There are many counts of this clonotype. The rearrangement joins TRBV14 to TRBJ2-7; possible D gene TRBD2, 5 bases. V was pared by 1 base and J by 7 bases, with 17 bases between. Germline values: CDR1 SGHDN, CDR2 FVKESK. CDR3 size: 15 residues. In DNA, the CDR3 is TGTGCCAGCAGCCAAGCTAGCTCGTGGAAGAGGGAGCAGTACTTC. Amino acids: CASSQASSWKREQYF.

A note on this clonotype: A far larger clone lies a single base away; this is likely a read error. The chain combines TRBV5-1 with TRBJ1-2, with 9 bases identical to TRBD1. Germline CDR1 SGHRS, CDR2 YFSETQ. CDR3 length equals 13 residues. The CDR3 protein is CANSLGQGGGYTF. The CDR3 nucleotides read TGCGCCAACAGCTTGGGACAGGGTGGTGGCTACACCTTC. The variable domain in full, with the rest retrieved from reference TRBV5-1 and TRBJ1-2, is KAGVTQTPRYLIKTRGQQVTLSCSPISGHRSVSWYQQTPGQGLQFLFEYFSETQRNKGNFPGRFSGRQFSNSRSEMNVSTLELGDSALYLCANSLGQGGGYTFGSGTRLTVV.

CDR3 loop: CASSSRDLAGADTQYF. In DNA, the CDR3 is TGTGCCAGCAGCTCCCGGGACTTAGCGGGGGCAGATACGCAGTATTTT. The V and J genes are TRBV13 and TRBJ2-3; 9 bases map to TRBD2. The germline V gene has CDR1 PRHDT and CDR2 FYEKMQ (reference sequence). Germline trimming cut 4 bases from V and 4 bases from J; bases unmatched to any gene: 9. The CDR3 extends over 16 amino acids.

This clonotype was seen more than once but under ten times. The chain carries TRBV20-1 and TRBJ2-3; 10 bases align to TRBD2. Germline V gives CDR1 DFQATT, CDR2 SNEGSKA (reference sequence). The CDR3 totals 19 residues. V trimming: 6 bases; J trimming: 7 bases; junction bases outside the gene matches: 25. CDR3 DNA: TGCAGTGCAAATGGACACCGGGGGTTAGCGGGAGGCCCCGTGAATACGCAGTATTTT. It is translated as CSANGHRGLAGGPVNTQYF.